The subject of this entry is one T cell receptor beta chain. No antigen is known for it. Germline-derived CDR1 and CDR2 are SGHNT and YENEEA. The CDR3 covers 14 residues. The V and J ends lost 5 bases and 7 bases, in that order; junction bases with no gene match: 9. This record comes from a study of spatial heterogeneity in lung cancer. Across the study: Beta-chain sequences consistently outnumbered alpha-chain sequences in detection. Study results and caveats: Among blood samples, ubiquitous expanded tumor TCRs appeared more at resection than at follow-up.

TCRdb redid the calling of the 5' RACE reads with MiXCR, one entry per CDR3 protein. The sample has around 66,000 distinct CDR3 sequences, roughly 6.6% seen once. Time point: sample taken at primary tumor resection. Unsorted tumor, nontumor lung tissue or cryopreserved PBMC supplied the whole RNA. The origin of this receptor is a female donor with early-stage non-small cell lung cancer. The sequences come from PBMCs, collected at surgery. The chain couples TRBV11-3 to TRBJ2-7, with 9 bases matching TRBD2. The CDR3 DNA is TGTGCCAGCAGCCCACGGACTAGCGCCTTAGAGCAGTACTTC. Translating it yields CASSPRTSALEQYF.